This TCR beta chain was sequenced during a study of cytomegalovirus exposure and HLA in healthy donors. Comments on this clone: Antigen: not known.

Overall study results and limits: Some public TCRs appeared in many individuals, while most sequences were rare. About 87% or about 30% of the time was how often most TCR beta V segments were productive, according to an earlier analysis.

Germline CDR1 reads MNHEY; CDR2 reads SMNVEV (reference sequence). Trimming stripped 2 bases from V and 4 bases from J, with 11 bases between. The CDR3 consists of 14 residues. The PCR contained 60 Vbeta and 13 Jbeta primers. Libraries were prepared by immunoSEQ multiplex PCR; TCRdb keeps only in-frame clonotypes and omits some of them. Here the sample spans around 150,000 clones, roughly 70% being singletons. What was sequenced was PBMCs. This TCR came from a woman between 45 and 65 years old in good health and CMV-seropositive. The V and J genes are TRBV27 and TRBJ2-5; possibly TRBD1 for D (5 bases). This CDR3 is CASSLRQGRETQYF. The DNA of the CDR3 is TGTGCCAGCAGTTTAAGGCAGGGTCGAGAGACCCAGTACTTC.